The T cell receptor beta chain described here comes from a study of Ad26.COV2.S vaccination and SARS-CoV-2 variants. Sample treatment: about 20 received Ad26.COV2.S at low or high dose, single or two shots; about 5 received placebo; per-sample allocation not given. Collection of the samples took place on day 63 after the first injection of vaccine or placebo. Trimming cost V 6 bases and J 0 bases, with 11 bases left between them. The CDR3 extends over 14 amino acids. Germline CDR1 is WSHSY and CDR2 is SAAADI. Assay used: immunoSEQ multiplex PCR; TCRdb lists only in-frame clones, some missing. The sample has 300,000 to 400,000 clones; around 89% are singletons.

The sequence derives from a person between 18 and 60 years old who received the Ad26.COV2.S COVID-19 vaccine or a placebo. The chain recombines TRBV10-2 with TRBJ1-1; D unresolved. The sequencing here drew on peripheral blood, taken in a trial of Ad26.COV2.S vaccine versus placebo. The CDR3 reads CASRSTWMNTEAFF. The CDR3 DNA reads TGCGCCAGCAGATCTACATGGATGAACACTGAAGCTTTCTTT.